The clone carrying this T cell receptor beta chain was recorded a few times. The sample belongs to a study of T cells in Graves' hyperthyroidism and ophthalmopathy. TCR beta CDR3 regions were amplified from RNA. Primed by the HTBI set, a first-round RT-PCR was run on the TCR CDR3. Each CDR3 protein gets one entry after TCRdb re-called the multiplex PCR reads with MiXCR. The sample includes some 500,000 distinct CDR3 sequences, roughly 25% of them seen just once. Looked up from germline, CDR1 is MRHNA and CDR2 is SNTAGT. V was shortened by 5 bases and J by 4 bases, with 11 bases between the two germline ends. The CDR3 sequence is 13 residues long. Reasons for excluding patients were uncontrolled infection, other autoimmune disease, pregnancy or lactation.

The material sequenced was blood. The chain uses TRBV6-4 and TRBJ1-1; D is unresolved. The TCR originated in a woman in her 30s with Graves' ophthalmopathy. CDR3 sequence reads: CASSHEGGTEAFF. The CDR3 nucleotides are TGTGCCAGCAGTCACGAGGGAGGCACTGAAGCTTTCTTT.